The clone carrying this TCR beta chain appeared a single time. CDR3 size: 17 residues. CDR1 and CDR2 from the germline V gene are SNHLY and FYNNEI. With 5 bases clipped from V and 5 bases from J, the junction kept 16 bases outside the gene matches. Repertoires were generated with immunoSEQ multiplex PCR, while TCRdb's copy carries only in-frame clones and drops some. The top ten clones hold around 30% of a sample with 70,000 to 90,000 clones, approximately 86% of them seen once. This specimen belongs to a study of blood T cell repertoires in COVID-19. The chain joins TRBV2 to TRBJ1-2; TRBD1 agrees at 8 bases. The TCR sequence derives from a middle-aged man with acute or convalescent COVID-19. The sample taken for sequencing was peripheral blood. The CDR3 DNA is TGTGCCAGCAGTTTTTACTCCAGGGGGCCGAAAGGATATGGCTACACCTTC. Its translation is CASSFYSRGPKGYGYTF. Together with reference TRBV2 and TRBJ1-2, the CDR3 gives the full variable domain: EPEVTQTPSHQVTQMGQEVILRCVPISNHLYFYWYRQILGQKVEFLVSFYNNEISEKSEIFDDQFSVERPDGSNFTLKIRSTKLEDSAMYFCASSFYSRGPKGYGYTFGSGTRLTVV.